The 20 T cell receptor beta chains given below trace back to one sample, sequenced in a study of OX40 agonist ivuxolimab in advanced cancers. Clones were sequenced by immunoSEQ multiplex PCR, and TCRdb holds only the in-frame ones, with some missing. The sample holds 60,000 to 65,000 clones; about 91% are singletons and the top ten take roughly 0.45%. The sample consisted of CD4+ or CD8+ T cells sorted from blood, taken in a trial of the OX40 agonist ivuxolimab. These receptors were obtained from an adult with an advanced solid tumor such as melanoma, head and neck, liver or kidney cancer.

The chain employs TRBV6-6 and TRBJ2-7; maybe TRBD1 (6 bases). The CDR3 contains 12 residues. V shed 5 bases and J shed 7 bases, with 12 bases lying between them. CDR1 is MNHNY and CDR2 is SVGAGI in the germline V gene (reference sequence). As DNA, the CDR3 is TGTGCCAGCAGTGTACAGGGAAGGGAGCAGTACTTC. As protein: CASSVQGREQYF.

This clone has just one count. The chain recombines TRBV7-8 with TRBJ2-7, with 9 nucleotides matching TRBD1. The CDR3 runs to 15 residues. With 1 base clipped from V and 1 base from J, the junction kept 2 bases outside the gene matches. Germline V gives CDR1 SGHVS, CDR2 FQNEAQ. The DNA of the CDR3 is TGTGCCAGCAGCTTAGGGGGACAGGGTTCCTACGAGCAGTACTTC. It specifies CASSLGGQGSYEQYF.

The chain employs TRBV11-3 and TRBJ2-1, with D perhaps TRBD2 (6 bases). Germline loops: CDR1 SGHNT, CDR2 YENEEA. V was cut by 3 bases and J by 6 bases, with 15 bases left in between. The CDR3 covers 15 residues. CDR3 sequence: CASSLGEVLFNEQFF. CDR3 in DNA: TGTGCCAGCAGCTTGGGGGAGGTGCTGTTCAATGAGCAGTTCTTC.

V and J are TRBV10-1 and TRBJ2-7; D is uncertain. Germline CDR1 reads WNHNN; CDR2 reads SYGVQD (reference sequence). Trimming removed 4 bases at V and 4 bases at J, with 11 bases between. The CDR3 runs 13 residues. The CDR3 loop is CASSGGSDYEQYF. The CDR3 nucleotides are TGCGCCAGCAGTGGTGGCAGCGATTACGAGCAGTACTTC.

This clone was detected once. J is TRBJ2-1 and V is TRBV30; D unclear. Trimming left V 0 bases short and J 9 bases short, with 9 bases between. The V gene's germline CDR1 is GTSNPN and CDR2 SVGIG (reference sequence). This CDR3 region has 12 residues. CDR3 loop: CAWSVWGSEQFF. The DNA of the CDR3 is TGTGCCTGGAGTGTTTGGGGATCTGAGCAGTTCTTC.

V is TRBV6-1 and J is TRBJ2-1, with 15 positions matching TRBD2. J was trimmed by 4 bases and V by 1 base; bases with no gene match: 8. Germline CDR1 and CDR2: MNHNS and SASEGT. The CDR3 covers 19 residues. The CDR3 region is CASSEEPGLAGGPYNEQFF. The CDR3 coding sequence is TGTGCCAGCAGTGAAGAACCGGGACTAGCGGGAGGACCATACAATGAGCAGTTCTTC.

This chain connects TRBV30 to TRBJ1-3; no definite D call. V was pared by 0 bases and J by 4 bases, with 4 bases between. This CDR3 is built from 12 residues. Looked up from germline, CDR1 is GTSNPN and CDR2 is SVGIG (reference sequence). The CDR3 loop reads CAWSVGGNTIYF. The DNA for the CDR3 is TGTGCCTGGAGTGTGGGGGGAAACACCATATATTTT.

This chain connects TRBV5-1 to TRBJ2-7; 7 nucleotides line up with TRBD1. The germline V gene has CDR1 SGHRS and CDR2 YFSETQ. V trimming: 4 bases; J trimming: 7 bases; junction bases outside the gene matches: 8. The CDR3 is 13 residues long. The CDR3 DNA follows: TGCGCCAGCAGCACCAGACAGGGTGGGGAGCAGTACTTC. Amino acid sequence: CASSTRQGGEQYF.

The V and J genes are TRBV19 and TRBJ2-1; 12 bases align to TRBD2. Germline CDR1 is LNHDA and CDR2 is SQIVND (reference sequence). The CDR3 covers 15 residues. The ends lost 6 bases at V and 6 bases at J; junction bases unmatched: 6. This CDR3 is CASSTRTSGTNEQFF. CDR3 DNA: TGTGCCAGTAGCACCAGGACTAGCGGGACCAATGAGCAGTTCTTC.

This rearrangement joins TRBV19 to TRBJ1-4; 10 nucleotides align to TRBD1. V dropped 6 bases and J dropped 8; count of bases not matched to a gene: 6. Per the germline V gene, CDR1 is LNHDA and CDR2 is SQIVND (reference sequence). The CDR3 extends over 14 amino acids. CDR3 amino acids: CASRFRDRGEKLFF. DNA of the CDR3: TGTGCCAGTAGATTCCGGGACAGGGGAGAAAAACTGTTTTTT. Based on the CDR3 plus reference TRBV19 and TRBJ1-4, the full variable domain is DGGITQSPKYLFRKEGQNVTLSCEQNLNHDAMYWYRQDPGQGLRLIYYSQIVNDFQKGDIAEGYSVSREKKESFPLTVTSAQKNPTAFYLCASRFRDRGEKLFFGSGTQLSVL.

V and J are TRBV27 and TRBJ2-4; 8 nucleotides line up with TRBD2. The CDR3 covers 16 residues. The junction had 9 bases not matched to a gene; V was cut back by 5 bases and J by 3 bases. Germline V gene sequence: CDR1 MNHEY, CDR2 SMNVEV (reference sequence). The CDR3 loop reads CASSPGGGLVKNIQYF. The CDR3 coding sequence is TGTGCCAGCAGTCCAGGCGGGGGGCTAGTCAAAAACATTCAGTACTTC.

The rearrangement links TRBV6-1 to TRBJ2-4, with 7 bases identical to TRBD1. The V segment lost 1 base and the J segment 5 bases; nucleotides outside the gene matches: 5. The CDR3 totals 15 residues. Germline assignment: CDR1 MNHNS and CDR2 SASEGT. In nucleotides, the CDR3 is TGTGCCAGCAGTGAAGTAGGGGGCGGCCAAAACATTCAGTACTTC. Residues: CASSEVGGGQNIQYF.

A single count supports this clone. The chain employs TRBV6-1 and TRBJ1-2; D perhaps matches TRBD1 (5 bases). The V and J ends lost 1 base and 6 bases respectively, with 12 bases between them. This CDR3 contains 14 residues. Germline assignment: CDR1 MNHNS and CDR2 SASEGT. The CDR3 loop reads CASSEVVGADGYTF. CDR3 coding DNA: TGTGCCAGCAGTGAAGTTGTAGGGGCGGATGGCTACACCTTC.

This sequence joins TRBV6-1 and TRBJ2-7; 10 bases fit TRBD1. With V trimmed by 7 bases and J by 2 bases, 8 bases remained unmatched. The CDR3 runs to 15 residues. Germline V CDR1 and CDR2: MNHNS, SASEGT. CDR3 sequence reads: CASISRGTGAYEQYF. CDR3 coding DNA: TGTGCCAGCATCTCGAGAGGGACAGGGGCCTACGAGCAGTACTTC.

This chain uses TRBV4-2 with TRBJ2-3, with D perhaps matching TRBD1 (5 bases). V lost 1 base and J 3 bases, leaving 14 bases between the germline ends. The CDR3 extends over 16 amino acids. From germline, CDR1 is LGHNA and CDR2 YNFKEQ. DNA of the CDR3: TGTGCCAGCAGCCAAGCCAGGGCTCGAGCGACAGATACGCAGTATTTT. It yields the protein CASSQARARATDTQYF.

The chain couples TRBV11-3 to TRBJ2-5, with 10 bases matching TRBD2. With 0 bases clipped from V and 3 bases from J, the junction kept 7 bases outside the gene matches. CDR3 length: 17 residues. Germline V gene lookup returns CDR1 SGHNT and CDR2 YENEEA. This CDR3 is CASSLDLGTSGKETQYF. DNA of the CDR3: TGTGCCAGCAGCTTAGATTTAGGAACTAGCGGGAAAGAGACCCAGTACTTC.

The chain has TRBV29-1 and TRBJ2-5; D assignment may be TRBD1 or TRBD2 (5 bases each). V lost 7 bases and J lost 1, with 10 bases in between. Germline-derived CDR1 and CDR2 are SQVTM and ANQGSEA. The CDR3 spans 12 residues. The CDR3 DNA follows: TGCAGCGCGGGGACGTCCCAAGAGACCCAGTACTTC. Its translation is CSAGTSQETQYF.

This clone was seen a single time. CDR3 loop: CASSRGEAADTQYF. The CDR3, as DNA: TGTGCCAGCAGCCGTGGGGAGGCGGCAGATACGCAGTATTTT. The rearrangement links TRBV4-2 to TRBJ2-3; perhaps TRBD2 as D (6 bases). The CDR3 consists of 14 residues. Germline-derived CDR1 and CDR2 are LGHNA and YNFKEQ. The V gene lost 4 bases and the J gene lost 4 bases, with 12 bases spanning the gap.

This CDR3 reads CASSPRGSGDQETQYF. CDR3 in DNA: TGTGCCAGCAGCCCCCGCGGTAGCGGGGACCAAGAGACCCAGTACTTC. The chain carries TRBV12-1 and TRBJ2-5; the listed D gene, TRBD2, was not tested against the DNA. TRBV12-1 represents a pseudogene. The CDR3 totals 16 residues.

This clone was detected only once. Other nucleotide sequences from this sample produce the same CDR3. The V call is TRBV11-3, the J call TRBJ1-1; D gene ambiguous. The length of the CDR3 is 12 residues. V lost 5 bases to trimming and J lost 1 base, with 5 bases between them. Germline CDR1 SGHNT, CDR2 YENEEA. CDR3 in DNA: TGTGCCAGCAGCCCGAGGAACACTGAAGCTTTCTTT. This codes for CASSPRNTEAFF.